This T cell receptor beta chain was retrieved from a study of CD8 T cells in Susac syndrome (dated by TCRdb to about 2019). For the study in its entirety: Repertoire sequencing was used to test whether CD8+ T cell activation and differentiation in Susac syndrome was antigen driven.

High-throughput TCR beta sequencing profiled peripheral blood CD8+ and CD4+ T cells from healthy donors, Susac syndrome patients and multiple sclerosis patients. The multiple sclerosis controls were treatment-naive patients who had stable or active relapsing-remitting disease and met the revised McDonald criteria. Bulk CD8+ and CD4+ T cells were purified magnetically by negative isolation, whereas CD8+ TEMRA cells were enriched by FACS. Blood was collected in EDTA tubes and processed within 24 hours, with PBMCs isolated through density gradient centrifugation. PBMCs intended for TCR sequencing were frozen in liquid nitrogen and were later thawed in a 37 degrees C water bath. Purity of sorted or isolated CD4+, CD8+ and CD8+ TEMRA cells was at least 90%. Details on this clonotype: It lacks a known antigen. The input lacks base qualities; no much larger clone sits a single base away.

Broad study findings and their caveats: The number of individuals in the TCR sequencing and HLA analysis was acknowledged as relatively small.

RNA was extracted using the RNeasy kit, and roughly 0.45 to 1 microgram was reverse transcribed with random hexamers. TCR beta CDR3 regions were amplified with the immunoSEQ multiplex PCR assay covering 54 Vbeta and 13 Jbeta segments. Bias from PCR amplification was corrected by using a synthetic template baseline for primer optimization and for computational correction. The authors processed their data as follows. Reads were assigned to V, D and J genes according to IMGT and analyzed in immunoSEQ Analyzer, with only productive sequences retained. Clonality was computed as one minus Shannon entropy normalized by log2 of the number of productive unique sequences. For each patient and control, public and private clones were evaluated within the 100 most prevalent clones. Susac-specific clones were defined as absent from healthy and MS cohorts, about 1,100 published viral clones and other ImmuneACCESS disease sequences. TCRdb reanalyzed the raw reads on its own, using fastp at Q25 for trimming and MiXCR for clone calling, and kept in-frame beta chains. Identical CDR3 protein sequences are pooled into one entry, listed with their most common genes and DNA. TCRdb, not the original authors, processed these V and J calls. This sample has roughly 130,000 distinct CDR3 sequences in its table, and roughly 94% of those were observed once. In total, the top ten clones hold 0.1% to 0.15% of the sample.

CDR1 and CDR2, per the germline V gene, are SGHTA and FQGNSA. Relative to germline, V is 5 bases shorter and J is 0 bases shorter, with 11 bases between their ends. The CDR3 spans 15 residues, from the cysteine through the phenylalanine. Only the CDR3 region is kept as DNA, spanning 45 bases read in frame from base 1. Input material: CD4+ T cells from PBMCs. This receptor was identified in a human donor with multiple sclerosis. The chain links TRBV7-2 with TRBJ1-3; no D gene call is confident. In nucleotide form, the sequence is TGTGCCAGCAGCCGTGACGGGAGCTCTGGAAACACCATATATTTT. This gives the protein CASSRDGSSGNTIYF. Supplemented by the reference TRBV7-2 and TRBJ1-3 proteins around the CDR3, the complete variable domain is GAGVSQSPSNKVTEKGKDVELRCDPISGHTALYWYRQSLGQGLEFLIYFQGNSAPDKSGLPSDRFSAERTGGSVSTLTIQRTQQEDSAVYLCASSRDGSSGNTIYFGEGSWLTVV.